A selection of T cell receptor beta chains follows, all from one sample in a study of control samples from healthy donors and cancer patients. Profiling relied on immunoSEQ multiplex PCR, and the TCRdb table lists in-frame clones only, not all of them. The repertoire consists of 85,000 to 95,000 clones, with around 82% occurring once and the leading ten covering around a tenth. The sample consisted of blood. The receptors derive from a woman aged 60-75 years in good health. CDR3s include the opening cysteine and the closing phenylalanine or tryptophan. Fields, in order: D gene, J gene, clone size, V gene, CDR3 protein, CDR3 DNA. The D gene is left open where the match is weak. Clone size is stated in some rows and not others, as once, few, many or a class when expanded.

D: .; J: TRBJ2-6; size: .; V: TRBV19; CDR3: CASRWQEANVLTF; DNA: TGTGCCAGTAGGTGGCAAGAGGCCAACGTCCTGACTTTC
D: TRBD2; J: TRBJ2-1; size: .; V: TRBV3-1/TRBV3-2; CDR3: CASSRGSGLAGGWYNEQFF; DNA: TGTGCCAGCAGCCGAGGGTCGGGACTAGCGGGGGGGTGGTACAATGAGCAGTTCTTC
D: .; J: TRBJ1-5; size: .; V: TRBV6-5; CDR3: CASGRLTNQPQHF; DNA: TGTGCCAGCGGACGACTTACTAATCAGCCCCAGCATTTT
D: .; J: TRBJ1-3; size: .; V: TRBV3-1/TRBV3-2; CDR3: CASSQQSGNTIYF; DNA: TGTGCCAGCAGCCAACAGTCTGGAAACACCATATATTTT
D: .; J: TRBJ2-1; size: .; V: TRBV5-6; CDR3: CASSLFTTGYNEQFF; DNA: TGTGCCAGCAGCTTGTTTACGACAGGCTACAATGAGCAGTTCTTC
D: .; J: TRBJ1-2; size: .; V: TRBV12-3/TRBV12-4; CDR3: CASSRNYGYTF; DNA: TGTGCCAGCAGCCGGAACTATGGCTACACCTTC
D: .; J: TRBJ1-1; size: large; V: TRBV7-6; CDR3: CASSLTLNTEAFF; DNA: TGTGCCAGCAGCTTGACCCTGAACACTGAAGCTTTCTTT
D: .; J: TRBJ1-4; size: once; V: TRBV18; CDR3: CASSPLDETNEKLFF; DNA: TGTGCCAGCTCACCGCTAGATGAGACTAATGAAAAACTGTTTTTT
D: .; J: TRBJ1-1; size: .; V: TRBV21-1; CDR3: CASTRAVSELNTEAFF; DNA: TGTGCCAGCACTCGGGCGGTTTCCGAACTAAACACTGAAGCTTTCTTT
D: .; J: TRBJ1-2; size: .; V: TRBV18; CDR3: CASSPPANYGYTF; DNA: TGTGCCAGCTCACCACCAGCAAACTATGGCTACACCTTC
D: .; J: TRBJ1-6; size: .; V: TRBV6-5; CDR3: CASNRGADNSPLHF; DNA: TGTGCCAGCAACCGGGGAGCGGATAATTCACCCCTCCACTTT
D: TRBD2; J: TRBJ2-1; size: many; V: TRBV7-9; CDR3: CASAGGDGSYNEQFF; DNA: TGTGCCAGCGCCGGGGGGGATGGCTCCTACAATGAGCAGTTCTTC
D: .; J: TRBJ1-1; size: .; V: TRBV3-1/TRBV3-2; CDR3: CASSFARGVGTEAFF; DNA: TGTGCCAGCAGCTTTGCGAGGGGCGTAGGGACTGAAGCTTTCTTT
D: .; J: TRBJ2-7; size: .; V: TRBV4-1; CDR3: CASSQVTQNLGTRYF; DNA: TGCGCCAGCAGCCAAGTGACCCAGAACTTGGGAACCCGGTACTTC
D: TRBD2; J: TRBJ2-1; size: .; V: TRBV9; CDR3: CASSVYGGGRAGLEQFF; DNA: TGTGCCAGCAGCGTATACGGAGGCGGGAGGGCTGGTCTTGAGCAGTTCTTC
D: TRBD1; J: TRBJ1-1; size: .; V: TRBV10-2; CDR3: CASRETGVGRTFF; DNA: TGCGCCAGCAGGGAAACAGGGGTAGGGAGAACTTTCTTT
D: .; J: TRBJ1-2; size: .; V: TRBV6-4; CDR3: CASSEEGGGPNYGYTF; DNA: TGTGCCAGCAGTGAGGAAGGAGGGGGGCCTAACTATGGCTACACCTTC
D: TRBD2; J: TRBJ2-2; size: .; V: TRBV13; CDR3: CASSLFYPRGGGPITGELFF; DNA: TGTGCCAGCAGCTTATTCTATCCCCGGGGGGGAGGGCCGATCACCGGGGAGCTGTTTTTT
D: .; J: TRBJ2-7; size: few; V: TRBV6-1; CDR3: CASSDGVKTSYEQYF; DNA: TGTGCCAGCAGTGATGGGGTCAAGACCTCCTACGAGCAGTACTTC
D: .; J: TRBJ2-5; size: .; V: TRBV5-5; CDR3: CASSFGETQYF; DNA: TGTGCCAGCAGCTTCGGGGAGACCCAGTACTTC
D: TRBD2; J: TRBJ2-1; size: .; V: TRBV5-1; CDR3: CASSPLGDGGAYEQFF; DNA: TGCGCCAGCAGCCCACTCGGGGACGGGGGGGCTTATGAGCAGTTCTTC
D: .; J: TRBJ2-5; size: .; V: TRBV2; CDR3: CASSSGTETQYF; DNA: TGTGCCAGCAGTTCCGGCACCGAGACCCAGTACTTC
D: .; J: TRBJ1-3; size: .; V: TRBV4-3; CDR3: CASSPGALTGNTIYF; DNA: TGCGCCAGCAGCCCCGGGGCGTTAACTGGAAACACCATATATTTT
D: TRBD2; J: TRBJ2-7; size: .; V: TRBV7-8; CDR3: CASSRIGRGGLNEQYF; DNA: TGTGCCAGCAGCCGAATTGGGCGGGGGGGCCTGAACGAGCAGTACTTC
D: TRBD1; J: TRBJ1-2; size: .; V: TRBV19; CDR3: CASSIAQGAYGYTF; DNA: TGTGCCAGTAGTATTGCACAGGGGGCTTATGGCTACACCTTC
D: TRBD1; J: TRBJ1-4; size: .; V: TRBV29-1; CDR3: CSGTGGATNEKLFF; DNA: TGCAGCGGAACAGGGGGCGCGACTAATGAAAAACTGTTTTTT
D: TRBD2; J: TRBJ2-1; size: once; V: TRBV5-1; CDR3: CASSSLAGNYNEQFF; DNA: TGCGCCAGCAGCTCACTAGCGGGTAACTACAATGAGCAGTTCTTC
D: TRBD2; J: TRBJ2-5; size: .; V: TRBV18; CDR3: CASSLAGRETQYF; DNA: TGTGCCAGCTCATTAGCGGGACGAGAGACCCAGTACTTC
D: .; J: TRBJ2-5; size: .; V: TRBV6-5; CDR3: CASSYSAGAAETQYF; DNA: TGTGCCAGCAGTTACTCCGCGGGGGCCGCAGAGACCCAGTACTTC
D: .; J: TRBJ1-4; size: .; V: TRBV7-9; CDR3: CASSLELGEKLFF; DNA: TGTGCCAGCAGCTTAGAACTAGGTGAAAAACTGTTTTTT
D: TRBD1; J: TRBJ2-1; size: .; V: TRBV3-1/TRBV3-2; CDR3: CASSQGDRLEQFF; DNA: TGTGCCAGCAGCCAAGGGGACAGGCTCGAGCAGTTCTTC
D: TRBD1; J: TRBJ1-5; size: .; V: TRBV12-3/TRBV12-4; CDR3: CASRGTGDQPQHF; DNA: TGTGCCAGCAGGGGGACAGGGGATCAGCCCCAGCATTTT
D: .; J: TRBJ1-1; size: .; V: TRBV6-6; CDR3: CASRRGGANTEAFF; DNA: TGTGCCAGCAGGCGCGGGGGTGCGAACACTGAAGCTTTCTTT
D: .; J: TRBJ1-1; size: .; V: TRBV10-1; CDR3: CASSAGDTEAFF; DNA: TGCGCCAGCAGTGCAGGGGACACTGAAGCTTTCTTT
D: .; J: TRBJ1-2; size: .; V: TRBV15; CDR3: CATSRAGYGYTF; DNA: TGTGCCACCAGCAGAGCGGGATATGGCTACACCTTC
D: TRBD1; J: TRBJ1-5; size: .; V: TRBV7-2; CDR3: CASSPGQGFNQPQHF; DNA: TGTGCCAGCAGCCCCGGACAGGGATTCAATCAGCCCCAGCATTTT
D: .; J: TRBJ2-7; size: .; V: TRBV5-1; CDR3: CASSLGKGAYEQYF; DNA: TGCGCCAGCAGCTTGGGGAAGGGCGCCTACGAGCAGTACTTC
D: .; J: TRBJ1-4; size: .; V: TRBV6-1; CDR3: CASSEQLSNEKLFF; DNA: TGTGCCAGCAGTGAACAGCTGAGTAATGAAAAACTGTTTTTT
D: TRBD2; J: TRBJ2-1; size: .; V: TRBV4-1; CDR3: CASSHSASGGAVYEQFF; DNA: TGCGCCAGCAGCCATTCGGCTAGCGGGGGGGCCGTCTATGAGCAGTTCTTC
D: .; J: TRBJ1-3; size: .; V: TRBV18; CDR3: CASSPVTNDGNTIYF; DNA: TGTGCCAGCTCACCAGTAACCAACGATGGAAACACCATATATTTT
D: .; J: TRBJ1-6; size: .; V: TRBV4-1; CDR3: CASSLRLEGTFQSLHF; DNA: TGCGCCAGCAGCCTCCGTCTAGAGGGGACTTTTCAATCCCTCCACTTT
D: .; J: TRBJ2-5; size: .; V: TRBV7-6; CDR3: CASSHPLQGQETQYF; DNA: TGTGCCAGCAGCCACCCGCTACAGGGCCAAGAGACCCAGTACTTC
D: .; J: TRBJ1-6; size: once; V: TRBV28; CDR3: CASRLDRRALHF; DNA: TGTGCCAGCAGACTAGACAGGCGGGCCCTCCACTTT
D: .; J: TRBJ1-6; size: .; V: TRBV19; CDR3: CASKRAGGSPLHF; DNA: TGTGCCAGTAAAAGGGCGGGCGGTTCACCCCTCCACTTT
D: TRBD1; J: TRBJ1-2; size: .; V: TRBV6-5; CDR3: CASSSDRGGYGYTF; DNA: TGTGCCAGCAGTTCCGACAGGGGGGGCTATGGCTACACCTTC
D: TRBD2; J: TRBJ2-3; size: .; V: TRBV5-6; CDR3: CASSPGVSAGVDTQYF; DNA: TGTGCCAGCAGCCCGGGCGTCTCCGCGGGAGTAGATACGCAGTATTTT
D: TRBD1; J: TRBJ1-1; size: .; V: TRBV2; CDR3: CASRDPGQKGTEAFF; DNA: TGTGCCAGCAGAGACCCGGGACAGAAGGGTACTGAAGCTTTCTTT
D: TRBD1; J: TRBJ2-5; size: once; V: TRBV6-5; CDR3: CASSLRTGQETQYF; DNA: TGTGCCAGCTCACTCCGGACAGGGCAAGAGACCCAGTACTTC
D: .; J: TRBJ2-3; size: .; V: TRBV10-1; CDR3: CASSVTDTQYF; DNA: TGCGCCAGCAGTGTTACAGATACGCAGTATTTT
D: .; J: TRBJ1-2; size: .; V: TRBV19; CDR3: CASSSGALRTYGYTF; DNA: TGTGCCAGTAGTTCGGGGGCACTCAGGACGTATGGCTACACCTTC
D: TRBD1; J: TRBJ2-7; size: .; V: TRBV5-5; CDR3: CASSLTGQGRDEQYF; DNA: TGTGCCAGCAGCTTAACGGGACAGGGTCGGGACGAGCAGTACTTC